This TCR beta chain came from a study of blood T cells in healthy people across ages. General study points: Unknown donor CMV status possibly confounded expanded clonotype changes.

As concerns this clonotype: As yet, its antigen is unknown.

It was with a sample-barcoded 5' primer and a J-beta primer mix that a second PCR of roughly 7 to 11 cycles was run. Each cDNA molecule carried a tag from a template-switch adaptor that contained 12 random nucleotides. Each CDR3 protein is one row after TCRdb ran MiXCR on the 5' RACE reads. The sample yields over a million distinct CDR3 sequences, around 39% seen once. There are 16 residues in the CDR3. Germline assignment: CDR1 LGHDT and CDR2 YNNKEL (reference sequence). V lost 1 base and J 2 bases, leaving 12 bases between the germline ends. The sequenced sample consisted of blood. This chain joins TRBV3-1 and TRBJ1-5, with D possibly being TRBD1 (5 bases). The clonotype comes from a woman under 30 in good health. The CDR3 DNA follows: TGTGCCAGCAGCCAAGGTGGGGGAGAGCGCAATCAGCCCCAGCATTTT. Translated, it gives CASSQGGGERNQPQHF.